These 23 T cell receptor beta chains share one sample of origin, sequenced in a study of T-cell memory formation after mild COVID-19. TCRdb redid the calling of the 5' RACE reads with MiXCR, one entry per CDR3 protein. This sample yields around 110,000 distinct CDR3 sequences, of which roughly 12% are seen a single time; more than 25% belongs to the top ten. What was sequenced was PBMCs or a T cell subset sorted from them (not recorded which). The receptors shown here come from an adult woman who had mild COVID-19 (a few samples of this study predate the infection). Cell type and time point are not known.

This clonotype appeared a few times. The rearrangement uses TRBV5-6 and TRBJ2-7; no clear D gene. Trimming pared 0 bases from V and 9 bases from J, leaving 19 bases between. The CDR3 contains 15 residues. Germline V lookup: CDR1 SGHDT, CDR2 YYEEEE. The CDR3, as DNA: TGTGCCAGCAGCTTGGGGCAGGATCATCCAAAAGGGCAGTACTTC. Translation: CASSLGQDHPKGQYF.

This clonotype was seen only a few times. This chain connects TRBV7-6 to TRBJ1-2; a possible D gene is TRBD1 (6 bases). The CDR3 length is 17 residues. In germline, CDR1 is SGHVS, CDR2 FNYEAQ. V lost 5 bases, J lost 0 bases, and 19 bases lay in between. CDR3 nucleotide sequence: TGTGCCAGCAGCCCTGACACCTGGACAGCGTCTAACTATGGCTACACCTTC. Translated, it gives CASSPDTWTASNYGYTF. Supplemented by reference TRBV7-6 and TRBJ1-2, the full variable domain reads GAGVSQSPRYKVTKRGQDVALRCDPISGHVSLYWYRQALGQGPEFLTYFNYEAQQDKSGLPNDRFSAERPEGSISTLTIQRTEQRDSAMYRCASSPDTWTASNYGYTFGSGTRLTVV.

This clonotype has ten or more counts. The chain is built from TRBV12-3 or TRBV12-4 and TRBJ2-1, with TRBD2 as a possible D gene (6 bases). The CDR3 length is 14 residues. The V end was cut by 3 bases, the J end by 4 bases, with 10 bases between. Here the CDR3 reads CASSFPGLYNEQFF. The CDR3 DNA is TGTGCCAGCAGTTTCCCGGGACTTTACAATGAGCAGTTCTTC.

About this clonotype itself: A read error may account for a junction end that differs from germline. This sequence joins TRBV7-6 and TRBJ2-5, with D perhaps matching TRBD2 (6 bases). CDR3 size: 15 residues. The germline V gene has CDR1 SGHVS and CDR2 FNYEAQ. CDR3 nucleotides: TGTGCCAGCAGCACCCCGGGACTTTCCGAAGAGGCCCAGTACTTC. This codes for CASSTPGLSEEAQYF.

The chain couples TRBV5-5 to TRBJ2-2, with TRBD2 matching 7 bases. Per germline, CDR1 SGHKS and CDR2 YYEKEE (reference sequence). The junction had 5 bases not matched to a gene; V was cut back by 0 bases and J by 6 bases. The CDR3 consists of 15 residues. CDR3 DNA sequence: TGTGCCAGCAGCTTGGGACTAGCAGGCGCCGGGGAGCTGTTTTTT. It encodes CASSLGLAGAGELFF. Variable domain in full (rest from reference TRBV5-5 and TRBJ2-2): DAGVTQSPTHLIKTRGQQVTLRCSPISGHKSVSWYQQVLGQGPQFIFQYYEKEERGRGNFPDRFSARQFPNYSSELNVNALLLGDSALYLCASSLGLAGAGELFFGEGSRLTVL.

This clonotype was observed a handful of times. The rearrangement links TRBV7-9 to TRBJ1-1; D is uncertain. The germline CDR1 and CDR2 sequences are SEHNR and FQNEAQ (reference sequence). Trimming shortened V by 1 base and J by 7 bases, and 10 bases separated the two germline ends. The CDR3 has 13 amino acids. CDR3 region: CASSLGVVNEAFF. DNA for the CDR3: TGTGCCAGCAGCTTAGGAGTCGTCAATGAAGCTTTCTTT.

J is TRBJ1-5 and V is TRBV6-5; TRBD1 might be the D (5 bases). The CDR3 loop spans 14 amino acids. Germline V gene lookup returns CDR1 MNHEY and CDR2 SVGAGI. V lost 4 bases and J 7 bases, leaving 14 bases between the germline ends. The CDR3 here is CASSFGGRGQPQHF. CDR3 nucleotide sequence: TGTGCCAGCAGTTTCGGGGGACGGGGCCAGCCCCAGCATTTT.

This clonotype turned up a few times. The chain links TRBV18 to TRBJ2-2, with no clear D. The CDR3 runs 13 residues. V shed 3 bases and J shed 7 bases, with 9 bases lying between them. Germline CDR1 is KGHSH and CDR2 is LQKENI. CDR3: CASSPAFGGELFF. The CDR3 DNA follows: TGTGCCAGCTCACCGGCTTTCGGCGGGGAGCTGTTTTTT.

The chain joins TRBV9 to TRBJ2-6, with 12 nucleotides matching TRBD1. The CDR3 runs to 18 residues. Germline CDR1 and CDR2: SGDLS and YYNGEE. Trimming removed 3 bases from V and 2 bases from J; junction bases left unmatched: 6. In nucleotides, the CDR3 is TGTGCCAGCAGCGCCCCCGGGACAGGGGGCGCTGGGGCCAACGTCCTGACTTTC. Encoded protein: CASSAPGTGGAGANVLTF.

This clonotype was picked up many times. The V and J genes are TRBV12-3 or TRBV12-4 and TRBJ1-2; 8 nucleotides align to TRBD1. V shed 7 bases, J shed 7 bases, and the junction held 11 bases outside the gene matches. This CDR3 is built from 14 residues. The CDR3 spells CASTPDREGGGYTF. The CDR3 DNA follows: TGTGCCAGCACCCCGGACAGGGAGGGAGGTGGCTACACCTTC.

This rearrangement joins TRBV5-1 to TRBJ2-7; maybe TRBD1 (5 bases). The V gene's germline CDR1 is SGHRS and CDR2 YFSETQ. The V gene lost 4 bases and the J gene lost 3 bases, with 11 bases spanning the gap. The CDR3 covers 13 residues. CDR3 DNA sequence: TGCGCCAGCAGCCTGACAGAAAACTACGAGCAGTACTTC. It encodes CASSLTENYEQYF.

The rearrangement uses TRBV7-9 and TRBJ2-4; 7 positions agree with TRBD1. Germline V lookup: CDR1 SEHNR, CDR2 FQNEAQ (reference sequence). Trimming cost V 3 bases and J 7 bases; bases outside gene matches: 12. This CDR3 has 16 amino acids. The CDR3: CASSLARDRDLNIQYF. The CDR3 DNA reads TGTGCCAGCAGCTTGGCGCGCGACAGGGATTTGAACATTCAGTACTTC.

This clonotype was observed a handful of times. The gene calls are TRBV5-4 and TRBJ1-1, with unresolved D. This CDR3 has 11 residues. Trimming pared 0 bases from V and 6 bases from J, leaving 3 bases between. Germline values: CDR1 SGHNT, CDR2 YYREEE (reference sequence). The chain's CDR3 is CASSLEAEAFF. The CDR3 region has the DNA TGTGCCAGCAGCTTGGAGGCTGAAGCTTTCTTT. The whole variable domain, remainder taken from reference TRBV5-4 and TRBJ1-1, is ETGVTQSPTHLIKTRGQQVTLRCSSQSGHNTVSWYQQALGQGPQFIFQYYREEENGRGNFPPRFSGLQFPNYSSELNVNALELDDSALYLCASSLEAEAFFGQGTRLTVV.

The sample holds a few counts of this clonotype. The V call is TRBV12-3 or TRBV12-4, the J call TRBJ1-2, with D possibly TRBD1 on 5 matching bases. V lost 2 bases and J 6 bases, leaving 16 bases between the germline ends. The CDR3 runs 15 residues. The CDR3 sequence: CASSLYPGLTDGYTF. In nucleotides, the CDR3 is TGTGCCAGCAGTTTATACCCCGGGTTGACAGATGGCTACACCTTC.

The J gene is TRBJ1-2, the V gene TRBV11-2, with D uncertain. This CDR3 is built from 15 residues. The V end was cut by 3 bases, the J end by 2 bases, with 13 bases between. The germline CDR1 and CDR2 sequences are SGHAT and FQNNGV. This CDR3 is CASSLVATGNYGYTF. CDR3 nucleotides: TGTGCCAGCAGCTTGGTAGCTACGGGAAACTATGGCTACACCTTC. The full variable domain, rest sourced from reference TRBV11-2 and TRBJ1-2, is EAGVAQSPRYKIIEKRQSVAFWCNPISGHATLYWYQQILGQGPKLLIQFQNNGVVDDSQLPKDRFSAERLKGVDSTLKIQPAKLEDSAVYLCASSLVATGNYGYTFGSGTRLTVV.

This clonotype turned up a few times. The rearrangement links TRBV4-1 to TRBJ1-4; D remains unclear. The CDR3 contains 17 residues. Between the trimmed V and J ends, which lost 0 bases and 10 bases, there was a span of 21 bases. The germline CDR1 and CDR2 sequences are MGHRA and YSYEKL. The CDR3 sequence: CASSQESEERTRGKLFF. The DNA for the CDR3 is TGCGCCAGCAGCCAAGAGTCGGAGGAGCGTACCCGTGGAAAACTGTTTTTT.

The CDR3 nucleotides are TGTGCCAGCAGTGGGGACTGGGAAGAGACCCAGTACTTC. Residues: CASSGDWEETQYF. The rearrangement joins TRBV2 to TRBJ2-5; maybe TRBD2 (6 bases). V gave up 4 bases and J gave up 3 bases, with 9 bases separating them. CDR3 length: 13 residues. Per germline, CDR1 SNHLY and CDR2 FYNNEI.

This chain uses TRBV7-8 with TRBJ2-7; D is unclear. Per germline, CDR1 SGHVS and CDR2 FQNEAQ. With 5 bases removed from V and 6 bases from J, the gap between germline ends came to 11 bases. The CDR3 is made up of 12 amino acids. CDR3 bases: TGTGCCAGCAGCCTAATGTTGGGCGAGCAGTACTTC. Translation: CASSLMLGEQYF.

The rearrangement uses TRBV18 and TRBJ2-5; 9 positions agree with TRBD1. CDR1 and CDR2 (germline): KGHSH, LQKENI. Germline trimming cut 3 bases from V and 5 bases from J; bases unmatched to any gene: 13. This CDR3 has 17 residues. CDR3: CASSPGSWTGASETQYF. The CDR3 DNA reads TGTGCCAGCTCACCCGGGTCTTGGACAGGGGCATCGGAGACCCAGTACTTC.

This clonotype was counted only a few times. The chain links TRBV5-1 to TRBJ2-2, with 8 bases lining up with TRBD1. The length of the CDR3 is 14 residues. Losses at the gene ends were 0 bases for V and 6 bases for J; bases not matched to a gene: 1. Germline-derived CDR1 and CDR2 are SGHRS and YFSETQ. The CDR3 DNA follows: TGCGCCAGCAGCTTGGTGACAGGGGCCGGGGAGCTGTTTTTT. It specifies CASSLVTGAGELFF. The whole variable domain, filled in from reference TRBV5-1 and TRBJ2-2, reads KAGVTQTPRYLIKTRGQQVTLSCSPISGHRSVSWYQQTPGQGLQFLFEYFSETQRNKGNFPGRFSGRQFSNSRSEMNVSTLELGDSALYLCASSLVTGAGELFFGEGSRLTVL.

This clonotype was counted ten times or more. The gene calls are TRBV7-6 and TRBJ2-5; D remains unclear. The CDR3 runs 12 residues. Germline V gene lookup returns CDR1 SGHVS and CDR2 FNYEAQ. Trimming removed 5 bases at V and 5 bases at J, with 9 bases between. The DNA of the CDR3 is TGTGCCAGCAGCCCAGACTGGGAGACCCAGTACTTC. It specifies CASSPDWETQYF.

The chain links TRBV4-1 to TRBJ2-1; TRBD1 might be the D (5 bases). Germline V gene sequence: CDR1 MGHRA, CDR2 YSYEKL. The CDR3 is made up of 12 amino acids. V lost 1 base to trimming and J lost 12 bases, with 10 bases between them. The CDR3 coding sequence is TGCGCCAGCAGCCAAGGACGTCAGGGGCAGTTCTTC. Its protein product is CASSQGRQGQFF.

This clonotype showed up just a few times. The V gene is TRBV7-8, the J gene TRBJ2-1, with 10 bases matching TRBD2. CDR1 SGHVS and CDR2 FQNEAQ come from the germline V gene. V lost 5 bases and J lost 10; bases outside the gene matches: 17. The CDR3 has 17 residues. CDR3 coding DNA: TGTGCCAGCAGCCCTCACCTCCTAGCGGGGGCAATCGGGGAGCAGTTCTTC. Residues: CASSPHLLAGAIGEQFF.